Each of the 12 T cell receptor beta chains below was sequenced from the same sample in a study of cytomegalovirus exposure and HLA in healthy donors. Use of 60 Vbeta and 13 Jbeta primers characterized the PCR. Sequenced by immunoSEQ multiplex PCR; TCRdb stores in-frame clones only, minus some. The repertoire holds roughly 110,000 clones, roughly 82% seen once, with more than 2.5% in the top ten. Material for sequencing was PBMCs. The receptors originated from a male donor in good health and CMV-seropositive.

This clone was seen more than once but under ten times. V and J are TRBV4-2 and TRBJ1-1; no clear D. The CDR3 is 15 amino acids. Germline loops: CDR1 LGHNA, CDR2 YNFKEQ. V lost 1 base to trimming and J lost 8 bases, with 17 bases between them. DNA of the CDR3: TGTGCCAGCAGCCAAGCCGTCTTGGGTGGCGGGGAAGCTTTCTTT. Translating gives CASSQAVLGGGEAFF.

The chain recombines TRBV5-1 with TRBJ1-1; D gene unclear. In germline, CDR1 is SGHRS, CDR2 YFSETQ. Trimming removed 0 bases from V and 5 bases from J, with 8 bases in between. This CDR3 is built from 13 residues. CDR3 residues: CASSLARRTEAFF. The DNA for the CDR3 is TGCGCCAGCAGCTTGGCCCGTCGGACTGAAGCTTTCTTT.

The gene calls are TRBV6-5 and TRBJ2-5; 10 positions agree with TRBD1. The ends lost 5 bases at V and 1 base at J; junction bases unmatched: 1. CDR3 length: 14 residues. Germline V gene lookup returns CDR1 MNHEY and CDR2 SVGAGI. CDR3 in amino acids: CASSRTGGQETQYF. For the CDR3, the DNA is TGTGCCAGCAGTAGGACAGGGGGCCAAGAGACCCAGTACTTC.

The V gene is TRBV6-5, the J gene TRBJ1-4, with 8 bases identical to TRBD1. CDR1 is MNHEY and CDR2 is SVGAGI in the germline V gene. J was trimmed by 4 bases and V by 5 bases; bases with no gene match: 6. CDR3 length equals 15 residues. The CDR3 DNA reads TGTGCCAGCAGTCGGACAGGGAACTATAATGAAAAACTGTTTTTT. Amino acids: CASSRTGNYNEKLFF.

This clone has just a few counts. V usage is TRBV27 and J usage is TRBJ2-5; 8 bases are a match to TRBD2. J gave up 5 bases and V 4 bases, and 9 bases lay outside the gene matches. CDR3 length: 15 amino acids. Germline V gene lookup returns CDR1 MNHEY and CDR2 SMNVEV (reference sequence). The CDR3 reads CASSSALRGGETQYF. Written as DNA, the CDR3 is TGTGCCAGCAGTTCCGCCCTCCGGGGGGGGGAGACCCAGTACTTC.

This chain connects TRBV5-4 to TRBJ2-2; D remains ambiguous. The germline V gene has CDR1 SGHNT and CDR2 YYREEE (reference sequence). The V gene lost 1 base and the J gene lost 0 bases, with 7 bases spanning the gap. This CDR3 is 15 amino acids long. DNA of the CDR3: TGTGCCAGCAGCTTGCTAAGTACGAACACCGGGGAGCTGTTTTTT. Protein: CASSLLSTNTGELFF.

The CDR3 loop reads CASSVGTSGRWETQYF. CDR3 coding DNA: TGTGCCAGCAGCGTAGGGACTAGCGGGAGATGGGAGACCCAGTACTTC. This chain joins TRBV9 and TRBJ2-5; 13 positions match TRBD2. V trimming: 0 bases; J trimming: 5 bases; junction bases outside the gene matches: 4. Germline CDR1 is SGDLS and CDR2 is YYNGEE. The CDR3 totals 16 residues.

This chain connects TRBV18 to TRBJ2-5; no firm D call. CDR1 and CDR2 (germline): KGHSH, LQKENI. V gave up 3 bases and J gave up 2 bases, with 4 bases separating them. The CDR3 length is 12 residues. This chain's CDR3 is CASSPRQETQYF. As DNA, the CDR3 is TGTGCCAGCTCACCCAGACAAGAGACCCAGTACTTC.

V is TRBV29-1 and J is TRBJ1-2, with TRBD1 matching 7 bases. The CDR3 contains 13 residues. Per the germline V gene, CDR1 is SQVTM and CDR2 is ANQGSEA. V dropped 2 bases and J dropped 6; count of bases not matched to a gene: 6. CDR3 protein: CSVERQGGDGYTF. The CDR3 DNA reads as TGCAGCGTTGAACGACAGGGCGGGGATGGCTACACCTTC.

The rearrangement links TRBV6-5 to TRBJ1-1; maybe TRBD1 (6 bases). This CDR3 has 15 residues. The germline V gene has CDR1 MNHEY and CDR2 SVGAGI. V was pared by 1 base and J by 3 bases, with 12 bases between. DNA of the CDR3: TGTGCCAGCAGTTACTGGCAGGGGCGGGACACTGAAGCTTTCTTT. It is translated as CASSYWQGRDTEAFF.

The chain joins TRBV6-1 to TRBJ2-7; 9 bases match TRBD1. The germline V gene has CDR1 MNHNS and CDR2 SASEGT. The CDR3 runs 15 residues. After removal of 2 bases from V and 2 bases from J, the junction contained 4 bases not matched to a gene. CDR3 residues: CASSETGQGPYEQYF. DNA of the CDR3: TGTGCCAGCAGTGAAACGGGACAGGGTCCCTACGAGCAGTACTTC.

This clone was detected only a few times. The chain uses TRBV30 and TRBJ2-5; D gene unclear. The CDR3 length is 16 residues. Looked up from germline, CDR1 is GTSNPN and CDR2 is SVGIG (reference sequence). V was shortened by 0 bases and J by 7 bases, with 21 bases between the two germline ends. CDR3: CAWSVTSVVPRWTQYF. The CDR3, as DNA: TGTGCCTGGAGTGTTACCAGCGTCGTCCCTAGGTGGACCCAGTACTTC. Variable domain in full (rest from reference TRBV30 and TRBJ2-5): SQTIHQWPATLVQPVGSPLSLECTVEGTSNPNLYWYRQAAGRGLQLLFYSVGIGQISSEVPQNLSASRPQDRQFILSSKKLLLSDSGFYLCAWSVTSVVPRWTQYFGPGTRLLVL.